A single T cell receptor beta chain is shown here with its context. This clone was observed once. Its antigen is not yet known. No base qualities exist here, and no much larger clone lies one base off it. This sample was included in a study of cytomegalovirus exposure and HLA in healthy donors (dated by TCRdb to the late 2010s). Broadly, across the study: According to a later analysis, the 120 or so validation repertoires were produced on the same platform as the approximately 620 repertoires of the first cohort. The study was designed to test whether signatures of past pathogen exposure could be identified by cataloging public T cell receptors. A separate validation cohort of about 110 different subjects was used in addition to the approximately 700-subject first cohort. To predict cytomegalovirus infection status, the study brought together high-throughput TCR immunosequencing, statistical association of individual TCRs with disease status, and machine learning. Broader findings and caveats from the paper: The classifier was reported to diagnose cytomegalovirus status with high specificity and sensitivity in both the original and validation cohorts. The study gave a list of 150 to 200 TCR beta chains associated with cytomegalovirus. According to the authors, the approach could potentially be generalized to other disease states and immunological phenotypes. A few of the identified cytomegalovirus-associated TCR beta chains were confirmed in vitro to be specific for cytomegalovirus antigens. A later analysis lacked HLA typing for the validation cohort, so it scored co-occurrence in that cohort across all 130 or so repertoires. In a later analysis, TCRs clustered in the first cohort were found to also tend to co-occur in the approximately 120 validation repertoires, with about 93% of cluster scores above 0. Most TCR sequences were seen in very few donors, while some public TCRs were found in many individuals.

Taken from cysteine to phenylalanine, the CDR3 has 14 residues. Only the CDR3 DNA stays, 42 bases, in frame from base 1. Reading the germline V gene gives CDR1 SGHRS and CDR2 YFSETQ. Relative to germline, V is missing 6 bases and J is missing 5 bases, with 8 bases of the junction outside any gene match. The receptor library was made with the immunoSEQ multiplex PCR assay. The paper's data handling went like this. A statistical classification framework was built for diagnosing cytomegalovirus status from the catalog of TCR beta chain sequences. What TCRdb holds here is the immuneACCESS table cut down to in-frame rearrangements. Part of the clones is not present; checked against another copy, under half of the missing clones reflect an unresolved V gene, and the others are unexplained. The V and J calls and the clone size are those of that table, but D and trimming were determined from the DNA. The sample profile shows about 280,000 clones; approximately 86% of them were found once. More than 0.8% of the sample comes from the top ten.

The donors belonged to the validation cohort of 120 subjects, which was separate from the approximately 680-subject first cohort. The sequencing input was PBMCs. The origin of this receptor is a woman under 30 in good health and CMV-seronegative. This chain joins TRBV5-1 to TRBJ2-7; the junction holds 10 bases that match TRBD1. The DNA is TGCGCCAGCACCCCGACAGGGGGCGAAAACGAGCAGTACTTC. Translated, this gives CASTPTGGENEQYF.